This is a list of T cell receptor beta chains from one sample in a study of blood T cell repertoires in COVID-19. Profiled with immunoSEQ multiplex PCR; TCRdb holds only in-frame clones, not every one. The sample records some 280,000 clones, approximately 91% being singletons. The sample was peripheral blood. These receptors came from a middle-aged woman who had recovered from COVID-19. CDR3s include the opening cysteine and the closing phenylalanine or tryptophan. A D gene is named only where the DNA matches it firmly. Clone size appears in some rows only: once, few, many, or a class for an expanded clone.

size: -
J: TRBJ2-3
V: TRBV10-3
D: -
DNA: TGTGCCATCAGAGGGGACACAGATACGCAGTATTTT
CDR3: CAIRGDTDTQYF

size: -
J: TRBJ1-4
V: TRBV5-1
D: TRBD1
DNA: TGCGCCAGCAGCCAGGGCCCACAGGGGGCGGGAACTAATGAAAAACTGTTTTTT
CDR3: CASSQGPQGAGTNEKLFF

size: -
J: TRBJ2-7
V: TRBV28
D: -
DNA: TGTGCCAGCAACACCGTGACGGGCGAGCAGTACTTC
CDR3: CASNTVTGEQYF

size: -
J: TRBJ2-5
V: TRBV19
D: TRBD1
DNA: TGTGCCAGTAGTATCGAGCCAGGGGGCCAAGAGACCCAGTACTTC
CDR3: CASSIEPGGQETQYF

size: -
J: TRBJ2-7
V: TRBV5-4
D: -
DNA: TGTGCCAGCAGCGCCGACACAGGGATCGAGCAGTACTTC
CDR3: CASSADTGIEQYF

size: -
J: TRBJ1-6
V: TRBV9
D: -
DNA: TGTGCCAGCAGCGTAGGGAGTCGACAGGCTCAGTCACCCCTCCACTTT
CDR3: CASSVGSRQAQSPLHF

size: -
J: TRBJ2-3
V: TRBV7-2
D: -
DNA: TGTGCCAGCAGCTTAATTCCGCCAGGGAACGCAGATACGCAGTATTTT
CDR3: CASSLIPPGNADTQYF

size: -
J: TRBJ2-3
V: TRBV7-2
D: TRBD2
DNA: TGTGCCAGCAGCCGCGGACTAGCGTCAGATACGCAGTATTTT
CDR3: CASSRGLASDTQYF

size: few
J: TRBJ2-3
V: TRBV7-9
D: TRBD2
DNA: TGTGCCAGCAGCCTGACTAGCGGGAGAGCCACAGATACGCAGTATTTT
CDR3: CASSLTSGRATDTQYF

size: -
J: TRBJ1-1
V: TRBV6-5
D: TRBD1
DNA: TGTGCCAGCAGCCCACAGGGGGGCTACACTGAAGCTTTCTTT
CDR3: CASSPQGGYTEAFF

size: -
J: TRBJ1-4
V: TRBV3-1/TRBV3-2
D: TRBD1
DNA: TGTGCCAGCAGCCAAGTTTCAGGGGGCGATGAAAAACTGTTTTTT
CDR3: CASSQVSGGDEKLFF

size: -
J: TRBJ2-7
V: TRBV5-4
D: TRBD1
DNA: TGTGCCAGCAGCCCAGACAGGGCCTACGAGCAGTACTTC
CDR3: CASSPDRAYEQYF

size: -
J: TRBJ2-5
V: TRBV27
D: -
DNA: TGTGCCAGCACCAAAGGTAGGAGACTAGGTTGTGAGACCCAGTACTTC
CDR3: CASTKGRRLGCETQYF

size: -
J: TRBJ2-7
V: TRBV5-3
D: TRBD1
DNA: TGTGCCAGAAGCTTGGGGGACAGCTCCTACGAGCAGTACTTC
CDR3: CARSLGDSSYEQYF

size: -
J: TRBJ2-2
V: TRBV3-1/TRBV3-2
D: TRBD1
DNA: TGTGCCAGCAGCCAAGGGTTACAGGGGGCTGTTAACACCGGGGAGCTGTTTTTT
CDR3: CASSQGLQGAVNTGELFF

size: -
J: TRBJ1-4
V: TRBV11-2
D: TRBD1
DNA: TGTGCCAGCAGCGCCGGGACAGGGGATGAAAAACTGTTTTTT
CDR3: CASSAGTGDEKLFF